A single sample gave rise to the 5 T cell receptor beta chains below, sequenced in a study of beta chain features in type 1 diabetes (dated by TCRdb to about 2018). On the study overall, not on this receptor specifically: In all four CD4+ subsets, TCRB CDR3 length was moderately but significantly shorter in type 1 diabetes patients.

Antigen specificity for these receptors is unknown. Receptors were amplified or captured by the immunoSEQ multiplex PCR assay. The High Capacity cDNA Reverse Transcription Kit was used to reverse transcribe all of the isolated RNA, meaning that expressed TCRB transcripts were what got sequenced. TCRdb's version of the immuneACCESS table is confined to in-frame rearrangements and falls short of the full clone set. An unresolved V gene accounts for under half of the shortfall where checked; the remainder is of unknown origin. The sample profile shows hundreds of thousands of clones; about an eighth of them were found once. Jointly, the top ten make up 0.022% of the sample. The specimen was naive CD4+ T cells from blood. The sample's cell subset or site label, decoded: true naive CD4+ T cells. These TCRs come from a man aged 18 to 29 with type 1 diabetes.

The chain combines TRBV19 with TRBJ1-5; D unclear. V lost 6 bases, J lost 1 base, and 22 bases lay in between. Germline V CDR1 and CDR2: LNHDA, SQIVND (reference sequence). This CDR3 is 18 amino acids long. The CDR3 DNA sequence: TGTGCCAGTAGATCTCTTTCCGGCCCTCTGTTCAGCAATCAGCCCCAGCATTTT. Residues: CASRSLSGPLFSNQPQHF.

The chain uses TRBV10-3 and TRBJ2-3; TRBD2 is a possible D gene (6 bases). The CDR3 covers 14 residues. Trimming removed 6 bases from V and 0 bases from J, with 10 bases in between. Germline V gene lookup returns CDR1 ENHRY and CDR2 SYGVKD. The CDR3 nucleotides read TGTGCCATCAGCGAACTAGCCAGCACAGATACGCAGTATTTT. Its protein product is CAISELASTDTQYF.

This clone was counted between two and nine times. This chain connects TRBV5-1 to TRBJ1-1; D ambiguous. The V end was cut by 1 base, the J end by 1 base, with 8 bases between. Looked up from germline, CDR1 is SGHRS and CDR2 is YFSETQ. This CDR3 spans 14 amino acids. DNA for the CDR3: TGCGCCAGCAGCTTGATGGCGGGGAACACTGAAGCTTTCTTT. Encoded protein: CASSLMAGNTEAFF.

The chain carries TRBV28 and TRBJ1-2, with D tentatively TRBD1 (5 bases). V lost 6 bases to trimming and J lost 5 bases, with 19 bases between them. The CDR3 sequence is 15 residues long. The V gene's germline CDR1 is MDHEN and CDR2 SYDVKM. CDR3: CASSRMADSGYGYTF. CDR3 DNA: TGTGCCAGCAGCCGCATGGCTGACAGCGGTTATGGCTACACCTTC.

The chain employs TRBV18 and TRBJ2-7; TRBD1 might be the D (5 bases). The CDR3 loop spans 17 amino acids. Trimming removed 0 bases from V and 5 bases from J, with 20 bases in between. The germline V gene encodes CDR1 KGHSH and CDR2 LQKENI. This CDR3 is CASSPPGRQGRSNEQYF. The DNA for the CDR3 is TGTGCCAGCTCACCACCCGGCAGGCAGGGTCGGTCCAACGAGCAGTACTTC.